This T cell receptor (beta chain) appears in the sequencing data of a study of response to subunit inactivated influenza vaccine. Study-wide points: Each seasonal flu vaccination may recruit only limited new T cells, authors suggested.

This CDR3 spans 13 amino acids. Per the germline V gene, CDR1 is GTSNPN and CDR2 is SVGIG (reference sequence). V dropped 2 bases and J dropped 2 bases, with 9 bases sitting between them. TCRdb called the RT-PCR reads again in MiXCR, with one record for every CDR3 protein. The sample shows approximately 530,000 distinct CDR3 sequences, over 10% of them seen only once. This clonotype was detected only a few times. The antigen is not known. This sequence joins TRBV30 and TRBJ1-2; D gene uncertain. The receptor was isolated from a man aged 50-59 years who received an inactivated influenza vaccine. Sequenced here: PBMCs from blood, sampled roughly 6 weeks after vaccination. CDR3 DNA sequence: TGTGCCTGGAGTTTGGAATTCAACTATGGCTACACCTTC. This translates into CAWSLEFNYGYTF.